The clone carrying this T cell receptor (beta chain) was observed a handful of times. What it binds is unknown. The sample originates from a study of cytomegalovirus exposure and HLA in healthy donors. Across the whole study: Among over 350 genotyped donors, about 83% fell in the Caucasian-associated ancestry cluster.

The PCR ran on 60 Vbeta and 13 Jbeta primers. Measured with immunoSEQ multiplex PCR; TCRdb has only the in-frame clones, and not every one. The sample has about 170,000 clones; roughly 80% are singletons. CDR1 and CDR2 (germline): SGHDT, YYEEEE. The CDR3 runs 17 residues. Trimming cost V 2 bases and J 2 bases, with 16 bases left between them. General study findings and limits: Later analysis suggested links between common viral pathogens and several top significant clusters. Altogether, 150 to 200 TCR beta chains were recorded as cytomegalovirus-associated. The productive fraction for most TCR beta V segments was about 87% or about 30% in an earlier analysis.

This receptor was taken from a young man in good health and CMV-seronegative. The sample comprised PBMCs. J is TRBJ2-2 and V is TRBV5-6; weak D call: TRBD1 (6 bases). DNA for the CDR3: TGTGCCAGCAGCTTTTTCTCGAGACAGGAAAACACCGGGGAGCTGTTTTTT. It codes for CASSFFSRQENTGELFF.